Below are 32 T cell receptor beta chains sequenced from a single sample in a study of graft-versus-host responses after intestinal transplantation. Their antigens are not known. TCRdb's table, derived via immunoSEQ multiplex PCR, lists solely in-frame clones and lacks some. The sample has roughly 25,000 clones; approximately 82% are singletons. The material was unstimulated CD8+ T cells sorted from spleen or lymph node cells, obtained before transplant. These receptors were collected from a human donor who was the organ donor for an intestinal transplant.

This clone was observed a single time. The chain links TRBV6-5 to TRBJ2-1; D is unresolved. The germline CDR1 and CDR2 sequences are MNHEY and SVGAGI. The CDR3 length is 15 residues. Trimming took 4 bases from V and 0 from J, leaving 10 bases between them. CDR3 amino acids: CASSSDASSYNEQFF. CDR3 nucleotide sequence: TGTGCCAGCAGTTCCGATGCTAGCTCCTACAATGAGCAGTTCTTC.

This clone was recorded only once. The chain is built from TRBV23-1 and TRBJ1-1; D gene unclear. Being an ORF, TRBV23-1 has a function that is uncertain. V was clipped by 10 bases and J by 10 bases, with 19 bases between them. The CDR3 sequence is 12 residues long. CDR3 sequence reads: CAIPTRARRAFF. CDR3 coding DNA: TGCGCCATCCCGACCCGGGCCCGCAGAGCTTTCTTT.

The V and J genes are TRBV30 and TRBJ1-2, with TRBD1 matching 8 bases. The CDR3 spans 15 residues. With V trimmed by 0 bases and J by 4 bases, 7 bases remained unmatched. Germline CDR1 reads GTSNPN; CDR2 reads SVGIG (reference sequence). DNA for the CDR3: TGTGCCTGGAGTGTACGTGGGACAGGCGTCTATGGCTACACCTTC. Translated, it gives CAWSVRGTGVYGYTF.

The V call is TRBV4-1, the J call TRBJ1-1; D unclear. The V end lost 5 bases, the J end lost 3 bases, and 7 bases lay between the germline ends. CDR3 size: 12 residues. The germline CDR1 and CDR2 sequences are MGHRA and YSYEKL. The CDR3 loop reads CASSLRDTEAFF. The CDR3 nucleotides read TGCGCCAGCAGCTTAAGGGACACTGAAGCTTTCTTT.

The V gene is TRBV19, the J gene TRBJ2-2, with TRBD2 matching over 12 bases. CDR1 and CDR2 from the germline V gene are LNHDA and SQIVND (reference sequence). CDR3 size: 16 residues. Unmatched junction bases numbered 4, after V lost 5 bases and J lost 3 bases. The CDR3 sequence: CASSATSGRYTGELFF. CDR3 DNA sequence: TGTGCCAGTAGTGCGACTAGCGGGAGATACACCGGGGAGCTGTTTTTT.

The chain carries TRBV6-4 and TRBJ2-1; the D is unclear. The CDR3 runs to 13 residues. CDR1 is MRHNA and CDR2 is SNTAGT in the germline V gene. V lost 2 bases and J 0 bases, leaving 2 bases between the germline ends. CDR3 sequence reads: CASSDDSYNEQFF. The CDR3 nucleotides read TGTGCCAGCAGTGACGACTCCTACAATGAGCAGTTCTTC.

The V call is TRBV5-1, the J call TRBJ2-2, with D uncertain. From germline, CDR1 is SGHRS and CDR2 YFSETQ. The CDR3 is 14 residues long. Trimming pared 0 bases from V and 4 bases from J, leaving 7 bases between. CDR3 in amino acids: CASSLADGTGELFF. DNA for the CDR3: TGCGCCAGCAGCTTGGCAGACGGCACCGGGGAGCTGTTTTTT.

A word on this clone: This CDR3 is also generated by other DNA sequences in the sample. The chain combines TRBV5-4 with TRBJ2-5; 8 nucleotides match TRBD2. The CDR3 contains 18 residues. With V trimmed by 2 bases and J by 5 bases, 17 bases remained unmatched. Germline V CDR1 and CDR2: SGHNT, YYREEE (reference sequence). This CDR3 reads CASSFGSRGGRPPETQYF. CDR3 DNA sequence: TGTGCCAGCAGCTTCGGTAGTCGTGGCGGGAGGCCGCCCGAGACCCAGTACTTC.

This clone appeared a few times. The rearrangement joins TRBV10-3 to TRBJ1-6; D call uncertain. The germline CDR1 and CDR2 sequences are ENHRY and SYGVKD. CDR3 length: 13 residues. V was cut by 3 bases and J by 8 bases, with 8 bases left in between. The CDR3: CAISDGGYSPLHF. The DNA for the CDR3 is TGTGCCATCAGTGATGGCGGGTATTCACCCCTCCACTTT.

This chain connects TRBV13 to TRBJ2-1, with D maybe TRBD2 (6 bases). The germline gives CDR1 PRHDT, CDR2 FYEKMQ (reference sequence). V was trimmed by 3 bases and J by 3 bases, leaving 12 bases between them. CDR3 length equals 15 residues. The CDR3 loop is CASSLREVNYNEQFF. The CDR3 DNA is TGTGCCAGCAGCTTGAGGGAGGTGAACTACAATGAGCAGTTCTTC.

This clone has only a few counts. The rearrangement uses TRBV27 and TRBJ1-1; 10 positions match TRBD1. This CDR3 contains 14 residues. V gave up 3 bases and J gave up 3 bases; unmatched junction bases: 1. The germline V gene has CDR1 MNHEY and CDR2 SMNVEV (reference sequence). CDR3 region: CASSLTGGDTEAFF. CDR3 nucleotide sequence: TGTGCCAGCAGTTTGACAGGGGGCGACACTGAAGCTTTCTTT.

As concerns this clone: The germline gene is not matched at one end of the junction; a read error may be the cause. The chain is built from TRBV30 and TRBJ2-3, with 7 bases lining up with TRBD2. Germline CDR1 and CDR2: GTSNPN and SVGIG (reference sequence). This CDR3 spans 14 amino acids. CDR3: CARRPGREIDTQYF. CDR3 coding DNA: TGTGCCCGGAGGCCCGGGCGGGAGATAGATACGCAGTATTTT.

This rearrangement joins TRBV19 to TRBJ2-7; 7 bases map to TRBD2. The germline CDR1 and CDR2 sequences are LNHDA and SQIVND (reference sequence). This CDR3 has 14 residues. Unmatched junction bases numbered 2, after V lost 3 bases and J lost 0 bases. CDR3 in amino acids: CASSIRTSSYEQYF. The CDR3 DNA is TGTGCCAGTAGTATTAGGACTAGCTCCTACGAGCAGTACTTC.

CDR3 region: CASSFSPGGLTDTQYF. As DNA, the CDR3 is TGTGCCAGCAGCTTTTCCCCGGGGGGCCTCACAGATACGCAGTATTTT. The chain has TRBV5-6 and TRBJ2-3; weak D call: TRBD2 (7 bases). V was pared by 2 bases and J by 2 bases, with 15 bases between. The CDR3 extends over 16 amino acids. The germline gives CDR1 SGHDT, CDR2 YYEEEE.

This chain uses TRBV6-5 with TRBJ2-5; D gene ambiguous. Germline V gene data show CDR1 as MNHEY and CDR2 as SVGAGI. V lost 8 bases, J lost 2 bases, and 6 bases lay in between. CDR3 length equals 11 residues. The CDR3 DNA follows: TGTGCCAGCGCGACACAAGAGACCCAGTACTTC. Translated, it gives CASATQETQYF.

V usage is TRBV2 and J usage is TRBJ2-1, with D perhaps being TRBD1 or TRBD2 (6 bases each). The CDR3 spans 14 residues. Germline loops: CDR1 SNHLY, CDR2 FYNNEI. Trimming cost V 7 bases and J 4 bases, with 14 bases left between them. In DNA form, the CDR3 reads TGTGCCAGCACTAGGGGGGAGAGGTACAATGAGCAGTTCTTC. Residues: CASTRGERYNEQFF.

V gene TRBV5-4 combines with J gene TRBJ2-1; TRBD2 matches at 9 bases. The J segment lost 2 bases and the V segment lost 4 bases, leaving 10 bases of the junction unmatched. Looked up from germline, CDR1 is SGHNT and CDR2 is YYREEE (reference sequence). CDR3 length equals 17 residues. The CDR3 coding sequence is TGTGCCAGCAGCGTGCCCGGGACTAGCAACCCCTACAATGAGCAGTTCTTC. Protein product: CASSVPGTSNPYNEQFF. The variable domain in full, with the rest retrieved from reference TRBV5-4 and TRBJ2-1, is ETGVTQSPTHLIKTRGQQVTLRCSSQSGHNTVSWYQQALGQGPQFIFQYYREEENGRGNFPPRFSGLQFPNYSSELNVNALELDDSALYLCASSVPGTSNPYNEQFFGPGTRLTVL.

V is TRBV4-3 and J is TRBJ2-7, with 11 bases aligning to TRBD1. Germline assignment: CDR1 LGHNA and CDR2 YSLEER. The trim removed 4 bases at V and 7 bases at J, leaving 12 bases unmatched. The CDR3 is 16 amino acids. The CDR3 sequence: CASSPVLGQGAGEQYF. In DNA, the CDR3 is TGCGCCAGCAGCCCGGTGCTAGGACAGGGGGCTGGTGAGCAGTACTTC.

This chain connects TRBV5-4 to TRBJ2-5; 8 bases agree with TRBD1. Per the germline V gene, CDR1 is SGHNT and CDR2 is YYREEE (reference sequence). CDR3 length: 14 amino acids. The V segment lost 3 bases and the J segment 5 bases; nucleotides outside the gene matches: 6. The DNA for the CDR3 is TGTGCCAGCAGCTCCGCGGACAGGGTGGAGACCCAGTACTTC. Amino acids: CASSSADRVETQYF.

The chain joins TRBV27 to TRBJ2-5; D is possibly TRBD1 or TRBD2 (7 bases each). The CDR3 has 15 residues. Trimming stripped 0 bases from V and 4 bases from J, with 12 bases between. Germline CDR1 MNHEY, CDR2 SMNVEV (reference sequence). Written as DNA, the CDR3 is TGTGCCAGCAGTTTATCGCCAGGGGGGGGAGAGACCCAGTACTTC. It yields the protein CASSLSPGGGETQYF.

The chain recombines TRBV12-5 with TRBJ1-5; D gene ambiguous. This CDR3 comprises 15 residues. Germline CDR1 is LGHNT and CDR2 is FRNRAP. Between the trimmed V and J ends, which lost 5 bases and 4 bases, there was a span of 15 bases. CDR3 amino acids: CASGLWVGGNQPQHF. Here the CDR3 DNA reads TGTGCTAGTGGTCTCTGGGTGGGAGGAAATCAGCCCCAGCATTTT.

The V gene is TRBV5-1, the J gene TRBJ2-5, with TRBD2 matching 7 bases. Unmatched junction bases numbered 7, after V lost 1 base and J lost 4 bases. Germline lookup yields CDR1 SGHRS and CDR2 YFSETQ. The CDR3 extends over 15 amino acids. For the CDR3, the DNA is TGCGCCAGCAGCTTGAAGCCCGGGGAGGGAGAGACCCAGTACTTC. This encodes CASSLKPGEGETQYF.

The chain links TRBV27 to TRBJ2-2, with D maybe TRBD1 (5 bases). V lost 2 bases, J lost 1 base, and 5 bases lay in between. Germline CDR1 MNHEY, CDR2 SMNVEV (reference sequence). The CDR3 runs 14 residues. The CDR3 DNA reads TGTGCCAGCAGTTTAGGACAGAACACCGGGGAGCTGTTTTTT. Protein sequence: CASSLGQNTGELFF.

The V and J genes are TRBV19 and TRBJ1-1; possibly TRBD1 for D (5 bases). Per germline, CDR1 LNHDA and CDR2 SQIVND (reference sequence). V gave up 6 bases and J gave up 5 bases, with 22 bases separating them. The CDR3 consists of 16 residues. DNA of the CDR3: TGTGCCAGTAGAGTATCGGGGCCCCTTCGGGGGACTGAAGCTTTCTTT. Its translation: CASRVSGPLRGTEAFF.

The chain links TRBV19 to TRBJ2-5, with 10 positions matching TRBD1. The DNA end is a closer match to TRBJ2-7, so the J assignment may be wrong. The CDR3 contains 15 residues. The germline V gene encodes CDR1 LNHDA and CDR2 SQIVND (reference sequence). The CDR3 DNA is TGTGCCAGTAGTATTACCGGGACAGGGGTGGACGAGCAGTACTTC. It is translated as CASSITGTGVDEQYF.

This clone was seen just once. V usage is TRBV6-1 and J usage is TRBJ1-5; D remains ambiguous. Germline V gene sequence: CDR1 MNHNS, CDR2 SASEGT. The length of the CDR3 is 16 residues. The V end was cut by 1 base, the J end by 4 bases, with 14 bases between. CDR3 residues: CASSEEVRGFNQPQHF. In DNA form, the CDR3 reads TGTGCCAGCAGTGAAGAGGTTCGGGGATTTAATCAGCCCCAGCATTTT.

The V gene is TRBV4-1, the J gene TRBJ2-2; either TRBD1 or TRBD2 may fit D (5 bases each). The CDR3 is 15 amino acids. V dropped 1 base and J dropped 7 bases, with 13 bases sitting between them. In germline, CDR1 is MGHRA, CDR2 YSYEKL. CDR3 sequence (DNA): TGCGCCAGCAGCCAAGGTTCGGGGCAGGGCGGGGAGCTGTTTTTT. Encoded protein: CASSQGSGQGGELFF.

The chain is built from TRBV5-8 and TRBJ2-7, with D unclear. The CDR3 totals 14 residues. Trimming cost V 7 bases and J 4 bases, with 18 bases left between them. CDR1 SGHTS and CDR2 YDEGEE come from the germline V gene. The CDR3 protein is CASPKPPGFYEQYF. The CDR3 coding sequence is TGTGCCAGCCCCAAACCCCCTGGATTTTACGAGCAGTACTTC.

Regarding this clone: Other DNA sequences within the sample encode an identical CDR3. This chain joins TRBV30 and TRBJ1-2; 7 positions match TRBD1. Looked up from germline, CDR1 is GTSNPN and CDR2 is SVGIG (reference sequence). This CDR3 spans 15 amino acids. Trimming cost V 0 bases and J 4 bases; bases outside gene matches: 8. Written as DNA, the CDR3 is TGTGCCTGGAGTGTACTAAGGACAGGTGGCTATGGCTACACCTTC. It codes for CAWSVLRTGGYGYTF.

This chain links TRBV27 with TRBJ2-1, with unresolved D. The CDR3 covers 12 residues. V shed 4 bases and J shed 8 bases, with 9 bases lying between them. Germline values: CDR1 MNHEY, CDR2 SMNVEV (reference sequence). The DNA of the CDR3 is TGTGCCAGCAGTTCCCTACAGTATGAGCAGTTCTTC. This translates into CASSSLQYEQFF.

The chain employs TRBV7-6 and TRBJ1-2, with unresolved D. The CDR3 covers 14 residues. Trimming removed 5 bases at V and 3 bases at J, with 13 bases between. Germline assignment: CDR1 SGHVS and CDR2 FNYEAQ. The CDR3 nucleotides are TGTGCCAGCAGCCTTTCTGGCGATGACTATGGCTACACCTTC. It codes for CASSLSGDDYGYTF. The entire variable domain, with the rest obtained from reference TRBV7-6 and TRBJ1-2, is as follows: GAGVSQSPRYKVTKRGQDVALRCDPISGHVSLYWYRQALGQGPEFLTYFNYEAQQDKSGLPNDRFSAERPEGSISTLTIQRTEQRDSAMYRCASSLSGDDYGYTFGSGTRLTVV.

The rearrangement links TRBV19 to TRBJ1-3, with a weak D call TRBD1 (6 bases). Trimming shortened V by 5 bases and J by 0 bases, and 11 bases separated the two germline ends. Germline CDR1 and CDR2: LNHDA and SQIVND (reference sequence). The CDR3 totals 15 residues. The DNA for the CDR3 is TGTGCCAGTAGTTCTACAGGGTACTCTGGAAACACCATATATTTT. Protein product: CASSSTGYSGNTIYF.